This passage covers 32 T cell receptor beta chains from one sample sequenced in a study of cytomegalovirus exposure and HLA in healthy donors. The PCR contained 60 Vbeta and 13 Jbeta primers. Assay used: immunoSEQ multiplex PCR; TCRdb lists only in-frame clones, some missing. The table includes 130,000 or so clones, around 84% detected once. Sequenced material: PBMCs. Receptor source: a man aged 18 to 30 in good health and CMV-seronegative.

This clone appeared once. The V call is TRBV18, the J call TRBJ2-7; 12 nucleotides line up with TRBD1. The CDR3 sequence is 15 residues long. Germline loops: CDR1 KGHSH, CDR2 LQKENI. V lost 6 bases to trimming and J lost 4 bases; unmatched junction nucleotides: 7. Here the CDR3 DNA reads TGTGCCAGCTCTCAACGGGGACAGGGGGCTTACGAGCAGTACTTC. This encodes CASSQRGQGAYEQYF.

This clone has just a few counts. V is TRBV29-1 and J is TRBJ2-5; TRBD2 agrees at 11 bases. After removal of 0 bases from V and 4 bases from J, the junction contained 4 bases not matched to a gene. Germline lookup yields CDR1 SQVTM and CDR2 ANQGSEA. The CDR3 loop spans 15 amino acids. The CDR3 nucleotides are TGCAGCGTTGAAGATTTAGCGGGGGGGAGAGAGACCCAGTACTTC. Its protein product is CSVEDLAGGRETQYF.

This clone occurred a few times. The chain employs TRBV7-2 and TRBJ1-2, with D possibly being TRBD1 (5 bases). Germline CDR1 reads SGHTA; CDR2 reads FQGNSA. V dropped 2 bases and J dropped 0 bases, with 13 bases sitting between them. The CDR3 runs to 16 residues. The CDR3 here is CASSLITGYANYGYTF. In DNA form, the CDR3 reads TGTGCCAGCAGCTTAATCACAGGCTATGCTAACTATGGCTACACCTTC.

CDR3 in amino acids: CASSQAAGAISYEQYF. The CDR3, as DNA: TGTGCCAGCAGCCAAGCGGCGGGGGCTATCTCCTACGAGCAGTACTTC. The chain uses TRBV4-2 and TRBJ2-5; a weak D match, TRBD2 (7 bases). The J call is doubtful: the DNA matches TRBJ2-7 better. Per the germline V gene, CDR1 is LGHNA and CDR2 is YNFKEQ. This CDR3 is built from 16 residues.

The chain links TRBV10-3 to TRBJ1-5, with D hard to call. Trimming pared 3 bases from V and 4 bases from J, leaving 7 bases between. The V gene's germline CDR1 is ENHRY and CDR2 SYGVKD. The CDR3 is 13 amino acids. The CDR3 DNA follows: TGTGCCATCAGTGACAACGGTAATCAGCCCCAGCATTTT. Its protein product is CAISDNGNQPQHF.

The CDR3 spells CASSFRDRQYNEQFF. The CDR3 coding sequence is TGTGCCAGCAGCTTCCGGGACAGACAATACAATGAGCAGTTCTTC. The chain links TRBV5-8 to TRBJ2-1; 7 nucleotides line up with TRBD1. The CDR3 contains 15 residues. V lost 2 bases to trimming and J lost 4 bases; unmatched junction nucleotides: 6. Germline assignment: CDR1 SGHTS and CDR2 YDEGEE.

The chain recombines TRBV5-1 with TRBJ2-1; D not certain. The V gene's germline CDR1 is SGHRS and CDR2 YFSETQ. V was trimmed by 3 bases and J by 4 bases, leaving 20 bases between them. The CDR3 has 17 amino acids. The CDR3 spells CASSSVEAPVPYNEQFF. The CDR3 DNA reads TGCGCCAGCAGCTCCGTCGAGGCCCCTGTTCCTTACAATGAGCAGTTCTTC.

The chain employs TRBV5-4 and TRBJ2-4; unclear D gene. The V and J ends lost 1 base and 7 bases respectively, with 9 bases between them. The CDR3 has 13 amino acids. Germline CDR1 and CDR2: SGHNT and YYREEE (reference sequence). This CDR3 is CASSLTPGNIQYF. The CDR3 nucleotides read TGTGCCAGCAGCTTGACCCCCGGGAACATTCAGTACTTC.

The chain uses TRBV19 and TRBJ1-2; D ambiguous. Germline CDR1 reads LNHDA; CDR2 reads SQIVND (reference sequence). The V gene lost 8 bases and the J gene lost 4 bases, with 17 bases spanning the gap. The CDR3 loop spans 14 amino acids. The CDR3 region has the DNA TGTGCCAGTGGGTCCGAGCGGCCTCTCTATGGCTACACCTTC. This encodes CASGSERPLYGYTF.

The CDR3 spells CASSPRAGELFF. CDR3 sequence (DNA): TGTGCCAGCAGCCCCCGGGCCGGGGAGCTGTTTTTT. The V gene is TRBV9, the J gene TRBJ2-2, with unresolved D. The germline gives CDR1 SGDLS, CDR2 YYNGEE. CDR3 length equals 12 residues. Trimming took off 4 bases at V and 6 bases at J, with 7 bases between the two ends. Complete variable domain (other parts from reference TRBV9 and TRBJ2-2): DSGVTQTPKHLITATGQRVTLRCSPRSGDLSVYWYQQSLDQGLQFLIQYYNGEERAKGNILERFSAQQFPDLHSELNLSSLELGDSALYFCASSPRAGELFFGEGSRLTVL.

The gene calls are TRBV7-2 and TRBJ2-7; 10 bases agree with TRBD2. The V gene's germline CDR1 is SGHTA and CDR2 FQGNSA. V dropped 1 base and J dropped 4; count of bases not matched to a gene: 10. This CDR3 region has 17 residues. This CDR3 reads CASSLGRSSGGFYEQYF. The CDR3 coding sequence is TGTGCCAGCAGCTTAGGGCGGTCTAGCGGGGGATTTTACGAGCAGTACTTC. The whole variable domain, remainder taken from reference TRBV7-2 and TRBJ2-7, is GAGVSQSPSNKVTEKGKDVELRCDPISGHTALYWYRQSLGQGLEFLIYFQGNSAPDKSGLPSDRFSAERTGGSVSTLTIQRTQQEDSAVYLCASSLGRSSGGFYEQYFGPGTRLTVT.

The genes are TRBV19 and TRBJ2-7; 11 positions agree with TRBD2. V trimming: 5 bases; J trimming: 5 bases; junction bases outside the gene matches: 11. The CDR3 is 16 residues long. CDR1 and CDR2 from the germline V gene are LNHDA and SQIVND (reference sequence). The CDR3 loop reads CASSPYGLAGSDEQYF. CDR3 nucleotides: TGTGCCAGTAGTCCCTATGGACTAGCGGGTAGCGACGAGCAGTACTTC.

This clone was recorded only once. The chain uses TRBV2 and TRBJ2-4, with D tentatively TRBD2 (6 bases). This CDR3 spans 13 amino acids. V lost 8 bases, J lost 7 bases, and 15 bases lay in between. Germline assignment: CDR1 SNHLY and CDR2 FYNNEI. The CDR3 nucleotides are TGTGCCAGCGGCGACGCGGGAATCAACATTCAGTACTTC. Translated: CASGDAGINIQYF.

J is TRBJ1-1 and V is TRBV4-3; TRBD1 agrees at 8 bases. The CDR3 consists of 15 residues. Germline V gene lookup returns CDR1 LGHNA and CDR2 YSLEER. V gave up 4 bases and J gave up 1 base; unmatched junction bases: 5. For the CDR3, the DNA is TGCGCCAGCAGCCCTCCCGGACAGGGGAACACTGAAGCTTTCTTT. Protein sequence: CASSPPGQGNTEAFF.

This chain joins TRBV7-6 and TRBJ1-3, with TRBD1 matching over 7 bases. This CDR3 comprises 14 residues. Germline V lookup: CDR1 SGHVS, CDR2 FNYEAQ. V dropped 5 bases and J dropped 6; count of bases not matched to a gene: 7. CDR3 region: CASSPRTGQNTIYF. The CDR3 DNA reads as TGTGCCAGCAGCCCCCGGACAGGCCAAAACACCATATATTTT.

The count of this clone is one. V gene TRBV7-6 combines with J gene TRBJ2-2, with a possible D match to TRBD1 (6 bases). V lost 5 bases, J lost 1 base, and 11 bases lay in between. Germline CDR1 reads SGHVS; CDR2 reads FNYEAQ. CDR3 length: 15 residues. In DNA, the CDR3 is TGTGCCAGCAGCCCTCACAGGGTGAACACCGGGGAGCTGTTTTTT. This encodes CASSPHRVNTGELFF.

The V and J genes are TRBV4-3 and TRBJ2-3; 9 positions agree with TRBD2. The germline V gene encodes CDR1 LGHNA and CDR2 YSLEER. This CDR3 has 20 residues. The V and J ends lost 0 bases and 5 bases, in that order; junction bases with no gene match: 18. CDR3 loop: CASSQDYTQRGASREDTQYF. CDR3 in DNA: TGCGCCAGCAGCCAAGATTATACCCAGCGGGGGGCCTCCCGGGAAGATACGCAGTATTTT.

The chain is built from TRBV20-1 and TRBJ2-1; D perhaps matches TRBD2 (6 bases). V lost 5 bases, J lost 12 bases, and 14 bases lay in between. Germline CDR1 and CDR2: DFQATT and SNEGSKA (reference sequence). The CDR3 contains 11 residues. The CDR3 is CSAFFAGPQFF. The CDR3 bases are TGCAGTGCTTTCTTCGCGGGGCCGCAGTTCTTC.

The rearrangement joins TRBV6-5 to TRBJ1-1; D not resolved. The CDR3 is 15 residues long. Germline lookup yields CDR1 MNHEY and CDR2 SVGAGI. V shed 0 bases and J shed 3 bases, with 11 bases lying between them. CDR3 residues: CASSYSAGAYTEAFF. The CDR3 nucleotides are TGTGCCAGCAGTTACTCGGCAGGTGCCTACACTGAAGCTTTCTTT.

The chain combines TRBV6-5 with TRBJ2-1; no clear D. CDR1 is MNHEY and CDR2 is SVGAGI in the germline V gene. V dropped 6 bases and J dropped 4 bases, with 4 bases sitting between them. The CDR3 consists of 11 residues. CDR3 nucleotides: TGTGCCAGCAGGTATTACAATGAGCAGTTCTTC. Its protein product is CASRYYNEQFF.

CDR3 sequence (DNA): TGTGCCAGCAGCTCGAGACAGGACTTGGACACTGAAGCTTTCTTT. Its translation is CASSSRQDLDTEAFF. V is TRBV13 and J is TRBJ1-1; D is possibly TRBD1 (6 bases). V dropped 4 bases and J dropped 3 bases, with 15 bases sitting between them. CDR3 length: 15 residues. Looked up from germline, CDR1 is PRHDT and CDR2 is FYEKMQ (reference sequence).

The genes are TRBV7-9 and TRBJ1-4; D is ambiguous. Germline loops: CDR1 SEHNR, CDR2 FQNEAQ (reference sequence). CDR3 length: 15 amino acids. V shed 1 base and J shed 0 bases, with 6 bases lying between them. CDR3: CASSLGPATNEKLFF. CDR3 DNA sequence: TGTGCCAGCAGCTTAGGGCCCGCAACTAATGAAAAACTGTTTTTT.

V usage is TRBV6-6 and J usage is TRBJ2-7; 9 bases map to TRBD2. V lost 5 bases and J lost 7; bases outside the gene matches: 6. CDR1 is MNHNY and CDR2 is SVGAGI in the germline V gene (reference sequence). The CDR3 loop spans 13 amino acids. CDR3 region: CASSQTSGSEQYF. The CDR3 nucleotides are TGTGCCAGCAGTCAGACTAGCGGCAGTGAGCAGTACTTC.

The chain employs TRBV6-5 and TRBJ1-5, with 9 positions matching TRBD1. The CDR3 runs to 15 residues. Per germline, CDR1 MNHEY and CDR2 SVGAGI. The V and J ends lost 6 bases and 1 base, in that order; junction bases with no gene match: 4. CDR3 loop: CASSPGTGSNQPQHF. The CDR3 region has the DNA TGTGCCAGCAGCCCCGGGACAGGGAGCAATCAGCCCCAGCATTTT.

This clone has only one observation. The rearrangement links TRBV21-1 to TRBJ1-1. TRBV21-1 is given as a pseudogene. The CDR3 has 15 residues. CDR3 coding DNA: TGTGCCAGCACCACCTGCGGTCGGTGGCGCACTGAAGCTTTCTTT. Protein: CASTTCGRWRTEAFF.

This chain connects TRBV27 to TRBJ2-5; 7 nucleotides line up with TRBD2. With 5 bases clipped from V and 1 base from J, the junction kept 10 bases outside the gene matches. CDR3 length: 16 amino acids. Germline CDR1 reads MNHEY; CDR2 reads SMNVEV (reference sequence). CDR3 sequence (DNA): TGTGCCAGCAGTCACGGGCCGGGGGGTATCCAAGAGACCCAGTACTTC. This translates into CASSHGPGGIQETQYF.

V is TRBV5-8 and J is TRBJ1-6; 11 nucleotides match TRBD1. Trimming cost V 4 bases and J 0 bases; bases outside gene matches: 6. CDR3 length equals 18 residues. Germline CDR1 and CDR2: SGHTS and YDEGEE. CDR3: CASSPGQGVLSYNSPLHF. CDR3 DNA sequence: TGTGCCAGCAGCCCGGGACAGGGGGTGCTCTCCTATAATTCACCCCTCCACTTT. The entire variable domain, with the rest obtained from reference TRBV5-8 and TRBJ1-6, is as follows: EAGVTQSPTHLIKTRGQQATLRCSPISGHTSVYWYQQALGLGLQFLLWYDEGEERNRGNFPPRFSGRQFPNYSSELNVNALELEDSALYLCASSPGQGVLSYNSPLHFGNGTRLTVT.

The rearrangement joins TRBV7-3 to TRBJ1-1, with TRBD1 as a possible D gene (5 bases). The V gene lost 5 bases and the J gene lost 1 base, with 11 bases spanning the gap. The CDR3 spans 14 residues. Germline CDR1 and CDR2: SGHTA and FQGTGA. The CDR3 here is CASSPGATNTEAFF. For the CDR3, the DNA is TGTGCCAGCAGCCCTGGGGCTACGAACACTGAAGCTTTCTTT.

The chain is built from TRBV9 and TRBJ2-7; 9 bases agree with TRBD1. The CDR3 is made up of 16 amino acids. The V and J ends lost 4 bases and 4 bases, in that order; junction bases with no gene match: 12. In germline, CDR1 is SGDLS, CDR2 YYNGEE. CDR3 coding DNA: TGTGCCAGCAGCCTGGGGGGGACAGGGCTACCATACGAGCAGTACTTC. Translated, it gives CASSLGGTGLPYEQYF.

The chain recombines TRBV21-1 with TRBJ2-7; the tabulated D call, TRBD1, remains unverified against the DNA. TRBV21-1 is shown as a pseudogene. This CDR3 is 19 amino acids long. The chain's CDR3 is CASTPTTLIHRGGPYEQYF. CDR3 DNA sequence: TGTGCCAGCACCCCCACGACACTTATTCACAGAGGGGGCCCCTACGAGCAGTACTTC.

The CDR3 DNA sequence: TGTGCCATCAGTGAGAGAAGGGGGGAGCAGGGGGGTATTTATGGCTACACCTTC. It codes for CAISERRGEQGGIYGYTF. The genes are TRBV10-3 and TRBJ1-2; 7 bases align to TRBD1. Trimming at V came to 2 bases and at J to 5 bases, leaving 17 bases not matched to a gene. The germline gives CDR1 ENHRY, CDR2 SYGVKD. The CDR3 loop spans 18 amino acids.

The CDR3: CASSARQGAHTEAFF. DNA for the CDR3: TGTGCCAGCAGTGCTAGACAGGGGGCGCACACTGAAGCTTTCTTT. The chain has TRBV25-1 and TRBJ1-1; 10 bases align to TRBD1. Germline CDR1 is MGHDK and CDR2 is SYGVNS. Trimming cost V 4 bases and J 3 bases; bases outside gene matches: 5. The CDR3 length is 15 residues.